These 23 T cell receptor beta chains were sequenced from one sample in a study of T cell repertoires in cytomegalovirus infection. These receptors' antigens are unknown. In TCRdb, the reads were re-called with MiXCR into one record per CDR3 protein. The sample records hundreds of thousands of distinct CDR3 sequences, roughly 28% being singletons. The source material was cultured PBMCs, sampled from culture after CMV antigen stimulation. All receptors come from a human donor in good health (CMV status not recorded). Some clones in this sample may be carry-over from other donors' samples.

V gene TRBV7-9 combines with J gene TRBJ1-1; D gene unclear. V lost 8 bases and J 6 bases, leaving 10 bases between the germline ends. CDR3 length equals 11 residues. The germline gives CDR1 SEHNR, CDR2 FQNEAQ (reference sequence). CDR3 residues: CASVPMPEAFF. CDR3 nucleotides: TGTGCCAGCGTTCCTATGCCTGAAGCTTTCTTT.

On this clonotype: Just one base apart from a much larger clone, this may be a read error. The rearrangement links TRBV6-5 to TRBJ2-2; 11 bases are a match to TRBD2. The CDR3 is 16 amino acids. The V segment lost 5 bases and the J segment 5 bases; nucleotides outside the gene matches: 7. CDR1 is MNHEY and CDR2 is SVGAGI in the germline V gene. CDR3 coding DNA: TGTGCCAGCAGTCACCTAGCGGGAGGTCAGACCGGGGAGCTGTTTTTT. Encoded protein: CASSHLAGGQTGELFF.

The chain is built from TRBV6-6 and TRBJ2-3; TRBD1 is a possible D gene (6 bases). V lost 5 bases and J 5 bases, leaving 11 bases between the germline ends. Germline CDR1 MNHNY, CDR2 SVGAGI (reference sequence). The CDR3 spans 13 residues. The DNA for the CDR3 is TGTGCCAGCAGTACTCAGGGGAAAGATACGCAGTATTTT. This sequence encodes CASSTQGKDTQYF.

The CDR3 region has the DNA TGTGCCAGTACGGGGGGGGGGCTGGGTACTGAAGCTTTCTTT. Residues: CASTGGGLGTEAFF. V gene TRBV2 combines with J gene TRBJ1-1; D is perhaps TRBD1 (6 bases). The CDR3 has 14 amino acids. Trimming pared 9 bases from V and 5 bases from J, leaving 19 bases between. Germline values: CDR1 SNHLY, CDR2 FYNNEI.

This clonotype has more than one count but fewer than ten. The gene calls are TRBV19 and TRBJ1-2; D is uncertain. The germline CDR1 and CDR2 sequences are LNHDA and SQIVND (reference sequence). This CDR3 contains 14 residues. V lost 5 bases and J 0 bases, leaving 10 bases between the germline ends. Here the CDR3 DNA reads TGTGCCAGTAGTCCCGGACGGACTAACTATGGCTACACCTTC. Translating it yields CASSPGRTNYGYTF.

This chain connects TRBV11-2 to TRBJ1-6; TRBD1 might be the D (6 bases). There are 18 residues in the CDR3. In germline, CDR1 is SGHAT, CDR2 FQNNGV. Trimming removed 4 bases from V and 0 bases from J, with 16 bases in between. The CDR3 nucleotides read TGTGCCAGCAGCTCACAGGGATGGCCGAGCTCCTATAATTCACCCCTCCACTTT. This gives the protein CASSSQGWPSSYNSPLHF.

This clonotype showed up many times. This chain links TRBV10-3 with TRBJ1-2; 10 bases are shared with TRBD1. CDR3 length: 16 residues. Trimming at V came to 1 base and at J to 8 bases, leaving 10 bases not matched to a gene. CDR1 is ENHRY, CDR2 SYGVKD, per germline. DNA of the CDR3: TGTGCCATCAGTGAGTTTGCGGGACAGGGGATCAGAGGCTACACCTTC. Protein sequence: CAISEFAGQGIRGYTF.

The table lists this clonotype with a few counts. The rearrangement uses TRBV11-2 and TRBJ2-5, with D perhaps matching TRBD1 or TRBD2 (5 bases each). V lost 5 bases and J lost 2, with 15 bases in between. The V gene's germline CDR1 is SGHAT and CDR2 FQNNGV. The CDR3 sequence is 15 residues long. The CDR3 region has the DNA TGTGCCAGCAGCCGGAGTGGGGGTGTTCAAGAGACCCAGTACTTC. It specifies CASSRSGGVQETQYF.

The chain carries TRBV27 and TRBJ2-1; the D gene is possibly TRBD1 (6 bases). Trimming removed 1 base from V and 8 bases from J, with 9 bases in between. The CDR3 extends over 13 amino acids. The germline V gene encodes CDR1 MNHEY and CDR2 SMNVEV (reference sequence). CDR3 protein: CASSLYRDDEQFF. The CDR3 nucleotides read TGTGCCAGCAGTTTATACAGGGATGATGAGCAGTTCTTC.

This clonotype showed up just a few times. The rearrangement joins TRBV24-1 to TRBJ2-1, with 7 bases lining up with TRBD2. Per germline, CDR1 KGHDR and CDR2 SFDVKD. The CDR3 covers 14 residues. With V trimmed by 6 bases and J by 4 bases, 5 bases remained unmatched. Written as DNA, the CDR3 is TGTGCCACCAGTCAAGCGGGATCATACAATGAGCAGTTCTTC. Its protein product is CATSQAGSYNEQFF.

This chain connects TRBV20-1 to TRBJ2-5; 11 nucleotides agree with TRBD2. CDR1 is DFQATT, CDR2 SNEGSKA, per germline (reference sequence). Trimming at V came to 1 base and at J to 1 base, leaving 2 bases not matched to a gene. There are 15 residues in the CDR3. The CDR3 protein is CSARGLAGIQETQYF. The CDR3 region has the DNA TGCAGTGCTAGAGGACTAGCGGGGATCCAAGAGACCCAGTACTTC.

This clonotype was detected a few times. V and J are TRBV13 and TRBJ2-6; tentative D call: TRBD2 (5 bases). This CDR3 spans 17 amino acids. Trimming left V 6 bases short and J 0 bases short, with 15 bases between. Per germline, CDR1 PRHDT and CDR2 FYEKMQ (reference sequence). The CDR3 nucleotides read TGTGCCAGCAGGCTAAGACAAGGACTCTCTGGGGCCAACGTCCTGACTTTC. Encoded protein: CASRLRQGLSGANVLTF.

The chain's CDR3 is CASSQRGGTAYGYTF. The CDR3 DNA sequence: TGTGCCAGCAGCCAACGAGGGGGGACAGCTTATGGCTACACCTTC. The chain couples TRBV3-1 to TRBJ1-2; 7 bases line up with TRBD1. This CDR3 is built from 15 residues. The V gene's germline CDR1 is LGHDT and CDR2 YNNKEL (reference sequence). The V segment lost 2 bases and the J segment 5 bases; nucleotides outside the gene matches: 8. The full variable domain, rest sourced from reference TRBV3-1 and TRBJ1-2, is DTAVSQTPKYLVTQMGNDKSIKCEQNLGHDTMYWYKQDSKKFLKIMFSYNNKELIINETVPNRFSPKSPDKAHLNLHINSLELGDSAVYFCASSQRGGTAYGYTFGSGTRLTVV.

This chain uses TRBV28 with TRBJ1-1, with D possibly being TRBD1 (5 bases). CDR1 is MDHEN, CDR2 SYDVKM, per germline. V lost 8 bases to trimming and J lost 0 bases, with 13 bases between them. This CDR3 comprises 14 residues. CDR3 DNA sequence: TGTGCCAGCGGCCCCAGGGCCCTGAACACTGAAGCTTTCTTT. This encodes CASGPRALNTEAFF. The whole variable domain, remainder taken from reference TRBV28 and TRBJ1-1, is DVKVTQSSRYLVKRTGEKVFLECVQDMDHENMFWYRQDPGLGLRLIYFSYDVKMKEKGDIPEGYSVSREKKERFSLILESASTNQTSMYLCASGPRALNTEAFFGQGTRLTVV.

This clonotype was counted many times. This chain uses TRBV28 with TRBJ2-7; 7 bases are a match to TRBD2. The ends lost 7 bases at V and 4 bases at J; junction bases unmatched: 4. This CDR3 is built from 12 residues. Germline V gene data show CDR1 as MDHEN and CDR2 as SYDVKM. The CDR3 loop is CASTGEGYEQYF. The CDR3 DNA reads TGTGCCAGCACGGGGGAGGGATACGAGCAGTACTTC.

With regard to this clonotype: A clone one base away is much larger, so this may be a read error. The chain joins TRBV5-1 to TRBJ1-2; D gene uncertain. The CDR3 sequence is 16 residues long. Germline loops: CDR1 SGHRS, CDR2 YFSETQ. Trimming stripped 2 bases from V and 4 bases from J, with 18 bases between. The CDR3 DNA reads TGCGCCAGCAGCTTTACTCCGACAACTTCGGGCTATGGCTACACCTTC. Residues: CASSFTPTTSGYGYTF.

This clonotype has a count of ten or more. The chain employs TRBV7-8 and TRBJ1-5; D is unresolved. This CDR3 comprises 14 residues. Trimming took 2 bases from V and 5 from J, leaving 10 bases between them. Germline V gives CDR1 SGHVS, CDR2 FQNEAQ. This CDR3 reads CASSLKGGDQPQHF. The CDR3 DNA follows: TGTGCCAGCAGCTTAAAAGGAGGAGATCAGCCCCAGCATTTT.

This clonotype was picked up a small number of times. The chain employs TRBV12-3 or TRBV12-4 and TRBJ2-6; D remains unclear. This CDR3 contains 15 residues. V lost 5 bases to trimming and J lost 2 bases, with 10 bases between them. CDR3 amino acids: CASSPPKAGANVLTF. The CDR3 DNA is TGTGCCAGCAGTCCCCCGAAAGCTGGGGCCAACGTCCTGACTTTC.

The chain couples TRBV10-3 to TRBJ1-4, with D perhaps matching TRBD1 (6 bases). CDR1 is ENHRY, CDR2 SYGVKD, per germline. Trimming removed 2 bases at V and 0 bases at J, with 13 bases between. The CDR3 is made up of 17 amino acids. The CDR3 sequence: CAISEPGQFATNEKLFF. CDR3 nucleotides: TGTGCCATCAGTGAGCCCGGACAGTTTGCAACTAATGAAAAACTGTTTTTT.

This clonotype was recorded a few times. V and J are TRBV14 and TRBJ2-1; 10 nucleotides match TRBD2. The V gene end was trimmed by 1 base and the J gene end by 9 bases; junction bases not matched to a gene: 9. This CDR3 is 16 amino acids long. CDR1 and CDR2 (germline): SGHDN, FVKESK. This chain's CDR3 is CASSQVSLAGDSEQFF. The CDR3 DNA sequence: TGTGCCAGCAGCCAAGTTTCGCTAGCGGGAGATAGTGAGCAGTTCTTC.

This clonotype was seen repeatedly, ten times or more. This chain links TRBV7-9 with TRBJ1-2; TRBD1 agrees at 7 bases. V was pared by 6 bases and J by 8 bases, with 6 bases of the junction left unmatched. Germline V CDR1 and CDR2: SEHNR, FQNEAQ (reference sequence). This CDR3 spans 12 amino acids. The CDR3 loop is CASRTTGDGYTF. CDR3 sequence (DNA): TGTGCCAGCAGGACCACAGGGGACGGCTACACCTTC.

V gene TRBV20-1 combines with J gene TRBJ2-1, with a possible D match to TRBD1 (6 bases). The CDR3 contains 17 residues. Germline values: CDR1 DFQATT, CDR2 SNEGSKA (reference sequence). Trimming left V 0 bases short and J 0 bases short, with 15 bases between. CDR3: CSARDPRTVSSYNEQFF. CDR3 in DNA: TGCAGTGCTAGAGACCCTCGGACAGTTAGCTCCTACAATGAGCAGTTCTTC.

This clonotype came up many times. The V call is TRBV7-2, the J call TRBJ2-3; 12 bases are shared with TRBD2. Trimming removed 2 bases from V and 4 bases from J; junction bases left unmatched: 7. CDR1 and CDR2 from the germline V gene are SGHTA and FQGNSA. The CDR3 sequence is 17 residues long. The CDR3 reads CASSLRPSGRGPDTQYF. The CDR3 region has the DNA TGTGCCAGCAGCTTAAGGCCTAGCGGGAGGGGGCCAGATACGCAGTATTTT.